The 9 T cell receptor beta chains given below trace back to one sample, sequenced in a study of blood T cells in healthy people across ages. A second roughly 7 to 11 cycle PCR used barcoded and J-beta primers. TCRdb independently ran MiXCR on the 5' RACE reads; one entry per CDR3 protein. The table records about 1.6 million distinct CDR3 sequences, roughly 30% of them present only once. The sample was blood. The receptors were gathered from a woman in her 30s in good health.

This clonotype was detected a few times. This rearrangement joins TRBV6-5 to TRBJ1-2; D possibly corresponds to TRBD1 (6 bases). Germline V gene lookup returns CDR1 MNHEY and CDR2 SVGAGI. The length of the CDR3 is 13 residues. Trimming took off 7 bases at V and 2 bases at J, with 11 bases between the two ends. CDR3 sequence reads: CASTGQANYGYTF. The CDR3 nucleotides are TGTGCCAGCACGGGACAAGCGAACTATGGCTACACCTTC.

This clonotype was seen at least ten times. The chain couples TRBV7-8 to TRBJ2-7; 7 positions match TRBD2. Trimming took 0 bases from V and 7 from J; bases not matched to a gene: 6. The CDR3 spans 14 residues. Per germline, CDR1 SGHVS and CDR2 FQNEAQ. CDR3 in DNA: TGTGCCAGCAGCTTAGCGCCTACAGCGGGGGAGCAGTACTTC. Protein: CASSLAPTAGEQYF.

The chain couples TRBV7-2 to TRBJ2-2; D possibly matches TRBD1 or TRBD2 (5 bases each). Germline CDR1 and CDR2: SGHTA and FQGNSA. Trimming took off 0 bases at V and 1 base at J, with 6 bases between the two ends. The CDR3 is made up of 15 amino acids. CDR3 region: CASSLAGENTGELFF. In DNA form, the CDR3 reads TGTGCCAGCAGCTTAGCGGGGGAGAACACCGGGGAGCTGTTTTTT.

This clonotype was detected a few times. The genes are TRBV6-2 or TRBV6-3 and TRBJ2-3, with TRBD1 as a possible D gene (5 bases). The V gene lost 8 bases and the J gene lost 3 bases, with 12 bases spanning the gap. The CDR3 is 13 residues long. CDR1 and CDR2 from the germline V gene are MNHEY and SVGEGT. The CDR3 sequence is CASVGAQTDTQYF. CDR3 coding DNA: TGTGCCAGCGTTGGGGCCCAAACAGATACGCAGTATTTT.

This clonotype has just a few counts. The V and J genes are TRBV7-8 and TRBJ2-5, with D possibly TRBD2 on 6 matching bases. CDR3 size: 17 residues. Germline V lookup: CDR1 SGHVS, CDR2 FQNEAQ. V was trimmed by 1 base and J by 5 bases, leaving 20 bases between them. The CDR3 loop reads CASSLDPFRGGWETQYF. CDR3 in DNA: TGTGCCAGCAGCTTAGATCCCTTTCGGGGAGGATGGGAGACCCAGTACTTC.

This sequence joins TRBV10-2 and TRBJ2-1, with 7 bases that match TRBD2. This CDR3 has 16 residues. V lost 0 bases to trimming and J lost 4 bases; unmatched junction nucleotides: 6. Germline assignment: CDR1 WSHSY and CDR2 SAAADI. The CDR3 is CASSESHSGRYNEQFF. Here the CDR3 DNA reads TGCGCCAGCAGTGAGTCGCATAGCGGGCGATACAATGAGCAGTTCTTC.

Notes on this clonotype: This may come from a read error, since a much larger clone is one base off. The chain recombines TRBV5-1 with TRBJ2-5; maybe TRBD1 (6 bases). The J call may be in error: the DNA end matches TRBJ2-7 better. The CDR3 is 13 amino acids. CDR1 SGHRS and CDR2 YFSETQ come from the germline V gene. The CDR3 DNA reads TGCGTCAGCAGCTCAACAGGGATTTACGAGCAGTACTTC. This sequence encodes CVSSSTGIYEQYF.

The chain has TRBV4-1 and TRBJ2-1; D is unclear. The CDR3 has 13 amino acids. CDR1 and CDR2 from the germline V gene are MGHRA and YSYEKL. V lost 8 bases to trimming and J lost 6 bases, with 14 bases between them. The CDR3: CASGFTASNEQFF. CDR3 nucleotide sequence: TGCGCCAGCGGTTTCACGGCTTCCAATGAGCAGTTCTTC.

The chain combines TRBV9 with TRBJ2-3, with a tentative D call TRBD2 (6 bases). The V and J ends lost 4 bases and 6 bases respectively, with 30 bases between them. Germline V gene sequence: CDR1 SGDLS, CDR2 YYNGEE. This CDR3 has 19 amino acids. In nucleotides, the CDR3 is TGTGCCAGCAGCATAGATCCCCGGGAAAGGCTGCGGGACCGGGATACGCAGTATTTT. This codes for CASSIDPRERLRDRDTQYF. Filled out from reference TRBV9 and TRBJ2-3, the complete variable domain reads DSGVTQTPKHLITATGQRVTLRCSPRSGDLSVYWYQQSLDQGLQFLIQYYNGEERAKGNILERFSAQQFPDLHSELNLSSLELGDSALYFCASSIDPRERLRDRDTQYFGPGTRLTVL.